The 29 T cell receptor beta chains given below trace back to one sample, sequenced in a study of CD8+ T cells in alopecia areata. Treatment given: oral pan-JAK inhibitor, 5-10 mg twice daily. cDNA serving as the sequencing template came from extracted, reverse transcribed RNA. The data were produced by immunoSEQ multiplex PCR, yet TCRdb's version contains in-frame clones alone and is incomplete. The data contain under 350,000 clones, roughly 60% of them seen just once; the ten biggest clones take up around 1.7%. Sample: CD4+ T cells sorted from blood, taken at week 24, from a patient treated with tofacitinib. Receptors originate from a human donor with alopecia areata.

The chain couples TRBV28 to TRBJ2-1; D may be TRBD1 or TRBD2 (5 bases each). The V end lost 2 bases, the J end lost 6 bases, and 20 bases lay between the germline ends. Germline V CDR1 and CDR2: MDHEN, SYDVKM. This CDR3 region has 17 residues. CDR3 bases: TGTGCCAGCAGTTTAAGCTACCGGGACCCCCGAGGCAATGAGCAGTTCTTC. It codes for CASSLSYRDPRGNEQFF.

DNA of the CDR3: TGCGCCAGCAGCTTTAGGGGCCCGAACACCGGGGAGCTGTTTTTT. Residues: CASSFRGPNTGELFF. V usage is TRBV5-1 and J usage is TRBJ2-2; possible D gene TRBD1, 5 bases. Trimming removed 2 bases from V and 0 bases from J, with 8 bases in between. CDR1 and CDR2 from the germline V gene are SGHRS and YFSETQ. This CDR3 is built from 15 residues.

This clone was found a few times. The chain joins TRBV25-1 to TRBJ2-3; the D is unclear. Germline lookup yields CDR1 MGHDK and CDR2 SYGVNS. This CDR3 has 14 amino acids. Trimming stripped 8 bases from V and 1 base from J, with 13 bases between. The CDR3 nucleotides read TGTGCCAGCCAGACCCTACAAGGCACAGATACGCAGTATTTT. This encodes CASQTLQGTDTQYF.

This clone was found a few times. The chain recombines TRBV5-1 with TRBJ2-3; 7 bases line up with TRBD1. After removal of 6 bases from V and 7 bases from J, the junction contained 20 bases not matched to a gene. The CDR3 extends over 17 amino acids. CDR1 is SGHRS, CDR2 YFSETQ, per germline. CDR3 in amino acids: CASMDVRMGQHNNTQYF. The CDR3 DNA reads TGCGCCAGCATGGATGTAAGGATGGGACAGCATAATAATACGCAGTATTTT.

This clone was seen a handful of times. The chain employs TRBV7-9 and TRBJ1-4; D uncertain. Trimming pared 5 bases from V and 5 bases from J, leaving 12 bases between. Germline CDR1 reads SEHNR; CDR2 reads FQNEAQ (reference sequence). The CDR3 length is 14 residues. This CDR3 reads CASSPLGLNEKLFF. DNA for the CDR3: TGTGCCAGCAGCCCCCTCGGGCTGAATGAAAAACTGTTTTTT.

The V and J genes are TRBV29-1 and TRBJ2-6, with no clear D. Germline V gene sequence: CDR1 SQVTM, CDR2 ANQGSEA. CDR3 length: 12 amino acids. For the CDR3, the DNA is TGCAGTACGGTTTCTGGGGCCAACGTCCTGACTTTC. Protein sequence: CSTVSGANVLTF.

The J gene is TRBJ2-5, the V gene TRBV23-1; D is tentatively TRBD1 or TRBD2 (5 bases each). TRBV23-1 is labeled an ORF, and its function is uncertain. Between the trimmed V and J ends, which lost 4 bases and 13 bases, there was a span of 22 bases. The CDR3 spans 14 residues. CDR3 loop: CASSLAWGLPTWYF. The CDR3 region has the DNA TGCGCCAGCAGTCTAGCGTGGGGCCTCCCTACCTGGTACTTC.

The chain has TRBV7-8 and TRBJ2-7; 7 positions match TRBD2. V trimming: 5 bases; J trimming: 0 bases; junction bases outside the gene matches: 7. The CDR3 extends over 15 amino acids. Germline V gene lookup returns CDR1 SGHVS and CDR2 FQNEAQ. CDR3 nucleotides: TGTGCCAGCAGCCCCCGGCGGGGGACCTCCTACGAGCAGTACTTC. Its protein product is CASSPRRGTSYEQYF.

J is TRBJ1-5 and V is TRBV28, with TRBD1 matching over 8 bases. The V segment lost 5 bases and the J segment 0 bases; nucleotides outside the gene matches: 3. Per the germline V gene, CDR1 is MDHEN and CDR2 is SYDVKM. This CDR3 spans 15 amino acids. CDR3 loop: CASSRQGASNQPQHF. CDR3 DNA sequence: TGTGCCAGCAGTCGGCAGGGGGCTAGCAATCAGCCCCAGCATTTT.

V is TRBV7-2 and J is TRBJ2-7, with D perhaps TRBD1 (6 bases). In germline, CDR1 is SGHTA, CDR2 FQGNSA. CDR3 length equals 13 residues. With 5 bases removed from V and 0 bases from J, the gap between germline ends came to 8 bases. The CDR3 region has the DNA TGTGCCAGCAGCGGACAGAGCTCCTACGAGCAGTACTTC. Translation: CASSGQSSYEQYF. The full variable domain, its missing parts supplied by reference TRBV7-2 and TRBJ2-7, is GAGVSQSPSNKVTEKGKDVELRCDPISGHTALYWYRQSLGQGLEFLIYFQGNSAPDKSGLPSDRFSAERTGGSVSTLTIQRTQQEDSAVYLCASSGQSSYEQYFGPGTRLTVT.

This rearrangement joins TRBV30 to TRBJ2-1, with 8 bases lining up with TRBD1. V dropped 5 bases and J dropped 0; count of bases not matched to a gene: 12. The CDR3 consists of 17 residues. Germline lookup yields CDR1 GTSNPN and CDR2 SVGIG (reference sequence). CDR3 sequence (DNA): TGTGCCTGGGACAGGGGCTACCCCGGGGCCTCCTACAATGAGCAGTTCTTC. Amino acid sequence: CAWDRGYPGASYNEQFF.

The V gene is TRBV18, the J gene TRBJ1-6; 7 positions match TRBD1. With V trimmed by 6 bases and J by 6 bases, 11 bases remained unmatched. CDR1 KGHSH and CDR2 LQKENI come from the germline V gene. The CDR3 consists of 16 residues. The CDR3 reads CASSQTLDRINSPLHF. In DNA, the CDR3 is TGTGCCAGCTCCCAAACTTTGGACAGGATTAATTCACCCCTCCACTTT. Combining the CDR3 with reference TRBV18 and TRBJ1-6 gives the whole variable domain NAGVMQNPRHLVRRRGQEARLRCSPMKGHSHVYWYRQLPEEGLKFMVYLQKENIIDESGMPKERFSAEFPKEGPSILRIQQVVRGDSAAYFCASSQTLDRINSPLHFGNGTRLTVT.

This clone was observed a handful of times. The chain carries TRBV23-1 and TRBJ2-7; unclear D gene. TRBV23-1 is classed as an ORF, of uncertain function. Trimming left V 6 bases short and J 2 bases short, with 14 bases between. The CDR3 has 14 residues. The CDR3 spells CASRNRGRAYEQYF. The CDR3 DNA reads as TGCGCCAGCAGGAATCGTGGCCGGGCCTACGAGCAGTACTTC.

The chain couples TRBV6-5 to TRBJ2-4; TRBD1 matches 8 bases. This CDR3 comprises 15 residues. The germline CDR1 and CDR2 sequences are MNHEY and SVGAGI. J was trimmed by 8 bases and V by 0 bases; bases with no gene match: 6. This CDR3 reads CASSYSKDRVYIQYF. The CDR3, as DNA: TGTGCCAGCAGTTACTCGAAGGACAGGGTATACATTCAGTACTTC.

This clone was seen a handful of times. This rearrangement joins TRBV18 to TRBJ2-7, with 9 positions matching TRBD2. This CDR3 spans 15 amino acids. The V segment lost 3 bases and the J segment 0 bases; nucleotides outside the gene matches: 3. From germline, CDR1 is KGHSH and CDR2 LQKENI. Here the CDR3 reads CASSPLAGPSYEQYF. The DNA for the CDR3 is TGTGCCAGCTCACCCCTAGCGGGGCCCTCCTACGAGCAGTACTTC.

The J gene is TRBJ1-1, the V gene TRBV5-4, with a tentative D call TRBD1 (5 bases). Germline assignment: CDR1 SGHNT and CDR2 YYREEE (reference sequence). V lost 1 base and J 4 bases, leaving 14 bases between the germline ends. This CDR3 contains 15 residues. The CDR3 region has the DNA TGTGCCAGCAGCTTGTTGAGGGGCGAAGGCACTGAAGCTTTCTTT. Its translation is CASSLLRGEGTEAFF.

J is TRBJ2-5 and V is TRBV7-9; no firm D call. Per germline, CDR1 SEHNR and CDR2 FQNEAQ (reference sequence). CDR3 length: 12 amino acids. V dropped 3 bases and J dropped 3 bases, with 5 bases sitting between them. The CDR3 protein is CASSFLKETQYF. The DNA of the CDR3 is TGTGCCAGCAGCTTTCTCAAAGAGACCCAGTACTTC.

In this sample, this clone turned up a few times. This sequence joins TRBV29-1 and TRBJ2-7; weak D call: TRBD1 (6 bases). Trimming cost V 0 bases and J 1 base, with 7 bases left between them. This CDR3 region has 13 residues. The germline CDR1 and CDR2 sequences are SQVTM and ANQGSEA. CDR3 bases: TGCAGCGTTGAAGATACAGGGTCCTACGAGCAGTACTTC. Translation gives CSVEDTGSYEQYF.

The genes are TRBV2 and TRBJ1-5, with TRBD1 as a possible D gene (6 bases). Trimming stripped 6 bases from V and 7 bases from J, with 19 bases between. This CDR3 contains 15 residues. The germline V gene encodes CDR1 SNHLY and CDR2 FYNNEI. The CDR3 sequence is CASRSYRDKGQPQHF. The DNA for the CDR3 is TGTGCCAGCAGGAGCTACCGGGACAAAGGACAGCCCCAGCATTTT.

The rearrangement uses TRBV4-1 and TRBJ2-5; 8 bases map to TRBD2. This CDR3 is built from 18 residues. The germline V gene has CDR1 MGHRA and CDR2 YSYEKL. The J segment lost 5 bases and the V segment lost 0 bases, leaving 14 bases of the junction unmatched. The CDR3 is CASSQDRVTGGPRETQYF. The CDR3 DNA reads as TGCGCCAGCAGCCAAGATCGTGTAACGGGGGGGCCGAGGGAGACCCAGTACTTC.

The rearrangement uses TRBV29-1 and TRBJ2-5; D not resolved. Between the trimmed V and J ends, which lost 4 bases and 5 bases, there was a span of 11 bases. This CDR3 is 12 amino acids long. Germline CDR1 SQVTM, CDR2 ANQGSEA. The CDR3 protein is CSVGWGSETQYF. DNA for the CDR3: TGCAGCGTTGGGTGGGGTTCGGAGACCCAGTACTTC.

J is TRBJ2-1 and V is TRBV7-9; no clear D gene. The V gene's germline CDR1 is SEHNR and CDR2 FQNEAQ (reference sequence). V shed 1 base and J shed 6 bases, with 4 bases lying between them. The CDR3 contains 12 residues. CDR3 residues: CASSLVGNEQFF. Written as DNA, the CDR3 is TGTGCCAGCAGCTTAGTTGGCAATGAGCAGTTCTTC.

This chain links TRBV5-1 with TRBJ1-1; D is undetermined. V gave up 0 bases and J gave up 0 bases, with 9 bases separating them. The length of the CDR3 is 15 residues. Per the germline V gene, CDR1 is SGHRS and CDR2 is YFSETQ. The CDR3 nucleotides read TGCGCCAGCAGCTTGGCAGTACGGGTGAACACTGAAGCTTTCTTT. This gives the protein CASSLAVRVNTEAFF.

This chain connects TRBV29-1 to TRBJ1-1; no reliable D call. The CDR3 length is 13 residues. Per the germline V gene, CDR1 is SQVTM and CDR2 is ANQGSEA. Trimming shortened V by 4 bases and J by 6 bases, and 15 bases separated the two germline ends. The DNA of the CDR3 is TGCAGCGTTGGGGCCTTGGGGTGGTCTGAAGCTTTCTTT. Translated: CSVGALGWSEAFF. The whole variable domain, filled in from reference TRBV29-1 and TRBJ1-1, reads SAVISQKPSRDICQRGTSLTIQCQVDSQVTMMFWYRQQPGQSLTLIATANQGSEATYESGFVIDKFPISRPNLTFSTLTVSNMSPEDSSIYLCSVGALGWSEAFFGQGTRLTVV.

The genes are TRBV12-5 and TRBJ2-3; 7 bases are shared with TRBD2. The ends lost 5 bases at V and 1 base at J; junction bases unmatched: 6. This CDR3 region has 15 residues. Germline V lookup: CDR1 LGHNT, CDR2 FRNRAP. This chain's CDR3 is CASGRFSGGTDTQYF. In DNA, the CDR3 is TGTGCTAGTGGTAGATTCAGCGGGGGCACAGATACGCAGTATTTT.

This clone was observed a handful of times. This sequence joins TRBV29-1 and TRBJ1-2; D unclear. This CDR3 spans 12 amino acids. Trimming took 6 bases from V and 4 from J, leaving 12 bases between them. Germline CDR1 reads SQVTM; CDR2 reads ANQGSEA. CDR3 DNA: TGCAGCGTCGAGGCAGGACCCTATGGCTACACCTTC. Its protein product is CSVEAGPYGYTF. The entire variable domain, with the rest obtained from reference TRBV29-1 and TRBJ1-2, is as follows: SAVISQKPSRDICQRGTSLTIQCQVDSQVTMMFWYRQQPGQSLTLIATANQGSEATYESGFVIDKFPISRPNLTFSTLTVSNMSPEDSSIYLCSVEAGPYGYTFGSGTRLTVV.

The CDR3 reads CASSPIPGTQYF. DNA for the CDR3: TGTGCCAGCAGCCCCATACCGGGGACGCAGTATTTT. The chain joins TRBV7-9 to TRBJ2-3; perhaps TRBD2 as D (5 bases). V was trimmed by 5 bases and J by 9 bases, leaving 12 bases between them. The germline gives CDR1 SEHNR, CDR2 FQNEAQ (reference sequence). The CDR3 covers 12 residues.

This clone was detected only a few times. The chain couples TRBV29-1 to TRBJ2-3; 8 nucleotides line up with TRBD1. Trimming at V came to 3 bases and at J to 2 bases, leaving 7 bases not matched to a gene. CDR1 is SQVTM and CDR2 is ANQGSEA in the germline V gene. The CDR3 runs 15 residues. This CDR3 is CSVDGQGGHTDTQYF. CDR3 bases: TGCAGCGTTGACGGACAGGGTGGCCACACAGATACGCAGTATTTT.

V usage is TRBV30 and J usage is TRBJ2-3, with D uncertain. V dropped 1 base and J dropped 0 bases, with 2 bases sitting between them. Germline V gene lookup returns CDR1 GTSNPN and CDR2 SVGIG (reference sequence). CDR3 length: 12 amino acids. In nucleotides, the CDR3 is TGTGCCTGGAGTGCTAGCACAGATACGCAGTATTTT. Amino acid sequence: CAWSASTDTQYF.